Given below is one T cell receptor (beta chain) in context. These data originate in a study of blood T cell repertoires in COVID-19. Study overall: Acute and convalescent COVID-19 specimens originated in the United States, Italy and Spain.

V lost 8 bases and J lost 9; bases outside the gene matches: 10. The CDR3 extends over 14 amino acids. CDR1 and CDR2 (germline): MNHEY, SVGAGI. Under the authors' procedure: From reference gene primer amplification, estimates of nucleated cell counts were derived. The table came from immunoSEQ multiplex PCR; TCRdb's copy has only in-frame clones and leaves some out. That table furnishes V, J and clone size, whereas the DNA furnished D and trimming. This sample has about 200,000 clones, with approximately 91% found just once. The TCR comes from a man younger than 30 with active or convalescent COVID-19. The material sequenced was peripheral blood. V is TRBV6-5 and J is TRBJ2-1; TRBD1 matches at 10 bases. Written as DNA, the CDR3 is TGTGCCAGCTATCGTTCCGGGACAGGGGTTGAGCAGTTCTTC. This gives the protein CASYRSGTGVEQFF.